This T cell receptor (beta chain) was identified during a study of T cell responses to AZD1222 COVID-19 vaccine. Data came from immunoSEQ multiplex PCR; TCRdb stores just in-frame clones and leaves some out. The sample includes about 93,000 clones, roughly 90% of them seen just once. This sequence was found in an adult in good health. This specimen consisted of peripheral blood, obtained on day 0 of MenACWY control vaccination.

This CDR3 is CASSGRYRAHSNQPQHF. The CDR3 DNA reads TGTGCCAGCAGTGGAAGATACAGGGCCCATAGCAATCAGCCCCAGCATTTT. This chain links TRBV2 with TRBJ1-5, with D tentatively TRBD1 (6 bases). The germline V gene has CDR1 SNHLY and CDR2 FYNNEI. The CDR3 is 17 amino acids. The V and J ends lost 4 bases and 0 bases respectively, with 16 bases between them.